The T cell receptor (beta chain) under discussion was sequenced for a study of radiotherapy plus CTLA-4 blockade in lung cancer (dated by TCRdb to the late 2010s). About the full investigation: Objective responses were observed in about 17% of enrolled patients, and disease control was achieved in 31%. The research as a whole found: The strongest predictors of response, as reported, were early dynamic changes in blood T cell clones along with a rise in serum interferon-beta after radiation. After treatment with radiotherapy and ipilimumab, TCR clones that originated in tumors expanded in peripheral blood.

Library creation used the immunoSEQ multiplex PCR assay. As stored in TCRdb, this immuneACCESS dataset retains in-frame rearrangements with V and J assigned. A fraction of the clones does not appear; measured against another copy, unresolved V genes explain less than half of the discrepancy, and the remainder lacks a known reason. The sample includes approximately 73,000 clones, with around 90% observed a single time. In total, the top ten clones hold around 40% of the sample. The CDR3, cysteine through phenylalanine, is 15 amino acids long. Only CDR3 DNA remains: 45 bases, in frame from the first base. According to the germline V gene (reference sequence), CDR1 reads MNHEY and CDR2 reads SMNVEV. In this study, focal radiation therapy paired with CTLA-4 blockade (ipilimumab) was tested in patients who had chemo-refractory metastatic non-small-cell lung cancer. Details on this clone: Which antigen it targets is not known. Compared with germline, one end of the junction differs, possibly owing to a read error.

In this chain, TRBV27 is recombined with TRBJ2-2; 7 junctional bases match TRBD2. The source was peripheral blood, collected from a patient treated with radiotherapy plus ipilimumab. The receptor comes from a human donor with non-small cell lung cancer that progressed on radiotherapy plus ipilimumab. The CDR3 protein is CASAGAGVDTEELFF. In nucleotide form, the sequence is TGTGCCAGCGCTGGGGCGGGAGTGGACACCGAGGAGCTGTTTTTT.